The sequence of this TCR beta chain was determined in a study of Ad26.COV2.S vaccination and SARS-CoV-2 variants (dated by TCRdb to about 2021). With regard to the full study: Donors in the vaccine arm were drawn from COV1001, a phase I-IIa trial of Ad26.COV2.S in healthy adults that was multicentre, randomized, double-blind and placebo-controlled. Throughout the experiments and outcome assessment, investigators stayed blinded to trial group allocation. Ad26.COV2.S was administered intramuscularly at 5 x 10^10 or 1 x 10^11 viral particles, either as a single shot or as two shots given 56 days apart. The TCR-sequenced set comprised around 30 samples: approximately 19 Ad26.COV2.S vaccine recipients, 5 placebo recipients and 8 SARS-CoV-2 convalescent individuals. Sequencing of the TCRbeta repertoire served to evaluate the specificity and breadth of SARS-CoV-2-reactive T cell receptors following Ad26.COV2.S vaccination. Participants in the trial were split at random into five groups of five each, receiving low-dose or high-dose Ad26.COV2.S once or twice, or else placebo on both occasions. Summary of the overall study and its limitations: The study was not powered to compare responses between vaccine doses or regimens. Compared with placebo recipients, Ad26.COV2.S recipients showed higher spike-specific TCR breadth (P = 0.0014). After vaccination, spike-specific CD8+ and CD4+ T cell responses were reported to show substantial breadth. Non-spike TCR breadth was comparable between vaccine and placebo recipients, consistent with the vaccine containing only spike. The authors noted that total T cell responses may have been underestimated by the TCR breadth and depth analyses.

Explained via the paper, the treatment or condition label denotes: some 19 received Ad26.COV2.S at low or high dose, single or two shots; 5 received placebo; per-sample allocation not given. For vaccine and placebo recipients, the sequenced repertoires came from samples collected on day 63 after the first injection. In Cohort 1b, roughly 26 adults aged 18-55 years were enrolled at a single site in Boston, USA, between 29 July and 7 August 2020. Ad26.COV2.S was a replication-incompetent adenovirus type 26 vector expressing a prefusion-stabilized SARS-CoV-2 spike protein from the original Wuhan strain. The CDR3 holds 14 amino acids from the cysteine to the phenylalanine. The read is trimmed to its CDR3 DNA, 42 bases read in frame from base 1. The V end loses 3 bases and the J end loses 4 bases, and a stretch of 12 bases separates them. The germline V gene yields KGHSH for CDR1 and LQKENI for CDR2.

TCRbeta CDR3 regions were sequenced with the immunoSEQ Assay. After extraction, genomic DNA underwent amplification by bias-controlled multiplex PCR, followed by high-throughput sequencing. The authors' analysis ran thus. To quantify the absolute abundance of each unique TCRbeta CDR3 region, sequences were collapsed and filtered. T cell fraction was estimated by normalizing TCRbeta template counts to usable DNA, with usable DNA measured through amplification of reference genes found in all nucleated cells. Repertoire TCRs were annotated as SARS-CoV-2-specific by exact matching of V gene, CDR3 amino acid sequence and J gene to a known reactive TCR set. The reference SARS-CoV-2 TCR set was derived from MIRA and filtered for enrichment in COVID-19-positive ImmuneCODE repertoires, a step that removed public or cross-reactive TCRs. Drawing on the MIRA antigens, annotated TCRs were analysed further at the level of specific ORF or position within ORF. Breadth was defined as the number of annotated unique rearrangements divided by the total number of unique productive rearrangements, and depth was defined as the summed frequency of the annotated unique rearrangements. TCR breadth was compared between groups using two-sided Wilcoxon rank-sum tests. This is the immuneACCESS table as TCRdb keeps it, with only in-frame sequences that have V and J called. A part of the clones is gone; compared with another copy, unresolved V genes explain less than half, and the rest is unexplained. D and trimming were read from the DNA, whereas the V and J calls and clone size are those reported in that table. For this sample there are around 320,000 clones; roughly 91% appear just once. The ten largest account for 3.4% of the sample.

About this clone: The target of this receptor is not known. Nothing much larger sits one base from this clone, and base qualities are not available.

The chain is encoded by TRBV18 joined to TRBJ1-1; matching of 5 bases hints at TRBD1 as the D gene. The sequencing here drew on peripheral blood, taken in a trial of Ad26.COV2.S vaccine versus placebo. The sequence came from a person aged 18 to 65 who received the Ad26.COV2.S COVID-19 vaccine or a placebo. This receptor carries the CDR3 CASSPNRYSTEAFF. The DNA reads TGTGCCAGCTCACCTAACAGGTATAGCACTGAAGCTTTCTTT.